The source of this T cell receptor (beta chain) is a study of blood T cell repertoires in COVID-19. On the study more broadly: Whether acute or convalescent, the COVID-19 samples came from the United States, Italy and Spain.

The data were produced by immunoSEQ multiplex PCR, yet TCRdb's version contains in-frame clones alone and is incomplete. The sample consists of under 200,000 clones, about 85% of them appearing once. The V end was cut by 5 bases, the J end by 7 bases, with 12 bases between. The germline gives CDR1 SNHLY, CDR2 FYNNEI. CDR3 length equals 13 residues. The specimen sequenced was peripheral blood. The chain employs TRBV2 and TRBJ1-5, with D hard to call. This clonotype was obtained from a woman aged 80 or over with acute or convalescent COVID-19. The CDR3 bases are TGTGCCAGCAGTTCAATCGTCAGGCAGCCCCAGCATTTT. As protein: CASSSIVRQPQHF.